A selection of T cell receptor beta chains follows, all from one sample in a study of T cell responses to AZD1222 COVID-19 vaccine. Some clones are missing from TCRdb's copy, which holds only in-frame ones; the method was immunoSEQ multiplex PCR. The sample holds 100,000 to 150,000 clones, about 89% seen once. This specimen consisted of peripheral blood, obtained on day 0 of AZD1222 vaccination. Receptors were obtained from an adult in good health. CDR3s include the opening cysteine and the closing phenylalanine or tryptophan. A D gene is named only where the DNA matches it firmly. Clone sizes are given selectively: once, few, many, or a class where the clone is expanded.

CDR3aa: CAWRTGFDTGELFF
CDR3nt: TGTGCCTGGAGGACAGGGTTCGACACCGGGGAGCTGTTTTTT
abundance: .
d_gene: TRBD1
j_gene: TRBJ2-2
len: 14
v_gene: TRBV30

CDR3aa: CASSSTGSYGYTF
CDR3nt: TGTGCCAGCTCATCGACAGGGAGCTATGGCTACACCTTC
abundance: .
d_gene: TRBD1
j_gene: TRBJ1-2
len: 13
v_gene: TRBV18

CDR3aa: CASSGGQRKLFF
CDR3nt: TGCGCCAGCAGCGGCGGACAGAGGAAACTGTTTTTT
abundance: .
d_gene: .
j_gene: TRBJ1-4
len: 12
v_gene: TRBV5-1

CDR3aa: CASSLAPSGGANTGELFF
CDR3nt: TGCGCCAGCAGCTTGGCCCCTAGCGGGGGGGCGAACACCGGGGAGCTGTTTTTT
abundance: .
d_gene: TRBD2
j_gene: TRBJ2-2
len: 18
v_gene: TRBV5-1

CDR3aa: CASRSNEKLFF
CDR3nt: TGTGCCAGCAGGTCAAATGAAAAACTGTTTTTT
abundance: .
d_gene: .
j_gene: TRBJ1-4
len: 11
v_gene: TRBV27

CDR3aa: CATSRDQGDTQYF
CDR3nt: TGTGCCACCAGCAGAGATCAGGGGGATACGCAGTATTTT
abundance: many
d_gene: .
j_gene: TRBJ2-3
len: 13
v_gene: TRBV15

CDR3aa: CASSEGLAGGPYEQYF
CDR3nt: TGTGCCAGCAGTGAAGGGCTAGCGGGGGGACCCTACGAGCAGTACTTC
abundance: .
d_gene: TRBD2
j_gene: TRBJ2-7
len: 16
v_gene: TRBV6-1

CDR3aa: CASSVGTSNSPLHF
CDR3nt: TGTGCCAGCAGCGTAGGGACAAGCAATTCACCCCTCCACTTT
abundance: .
d_gene: .
j_gene: TRBJ1-6
len: 14
v_gene: TRBV9

CDR3aa: CASSPPRQPQHF
CDR3nt: TGTGCCAGCAGTCCCCCTCGTCAGCCCCAGCATTTT
abundance: .
d_gene: .
j_gene: TRBJ1-5
len: 12
v_gene: TRBV6-2/TRBV6-3

CDR3aa: CASSLARAGETQYF
CDR3nt: TGCGCCAGCAGCTTGGCACGTGCGGGGGAGACCCAGTACTTC
abundance: .
d_gene: .
j_gene: TRBJ2-5
len: 14
v_gene: TRBV5-1

CDR3aa: CASSPIQGAVMETQYF
CDR3nt: TGTGCCAGCAGTCCCATACAGGGGGCGGTTATGGAGACCCAGTACTTC
abundance: .
d_gene: TRBD1
j_gene: TRBJ2-5
len: 16
v_gene: TRBV27

CDR3aa: CASSLGAVQPQHF
CDR3nt: TGTGCCAGCAGCCTCGGGGCGGTTCAGCCCCAGCATTTT
abundance: .
d_gene: .
j_gene: TRBJ1-5
len: 13
v_gene: TRBV6-5

CDR3aa: CASSHSALFGTPYNYEQYF
CDR3nt: TGTGCCAGCAGCCATAGCGCCTTGTTTGGGACACCATACAACTACGAGCAGTACTTC
abundance: medium-sized
d_gene: .
j_gene: TRBJ2-7
len: 19
v_gene: TRBV14